The 23 T cell receptor beta chains below come from one sample, sequenced in a study of PD-1 blockade in classical Hodgkin lymphoma. Time point reported: cycle 4 day 1 (C4D1), after five to seven weeks of nivolumab. Autologous stem cell transplantation was followed by relapse in every patient, and brentuximab vedotin exposure varied. TCRdb's copy holds only in-frame clones and misses some; the assay was immunoSEQ multiplex PCR. Here the sample spans roughly 8,500 clones, 87% being singletons. The sample was peripheral blood mononuclear cells (PBMCs), taken before the fourth cycle of nivolumab. These receptors originate from a human donor with classical Hodgkin lymphoma.

This clone was picked up a small number of times. The rearrangement joins TRBV5-6 to TRBJ2-5; 8 bases line up with TRBD1. CDR1 and CDR2 (germline): SGHDT, YYEEEE. V lost 3 bases and J lost 2; bases outside the gene matches: 3. The CDR3 is 14 residues long. CDR3 sequence reads: CASSSNRGQETQYF. Written as DNA, the CDR3 is TGTGCCAGCAGCTCGAACAGGGGGCAAGAGACCCAGTACTTC.

This clone was seen a few times. The rearrangement joins TRBV27 to TRBJ1-1; tentatively, D is TRBD1 (5 bases). This CDR3 is built from 15 residues. Trimming left V 0 bases short and J 5 bases short, with 13 bases between. Germline CDR1 reads MNHEY; CDR2 reads SMNVEV (reference sequence). CDR3 sequence: CASSLSPGLGTEAFF. The CDR3 bases are TGTGCCAGCAGTTTATCGCCAGGGCTAGGGACTGAAGCTTTCTTT.

This chain connects TRBV5-6 to TRBJ1-1; 10 positions agree with TRBD1. The V and J ends lost 2 bases and 6 bases, in that order; junction bases with no gene match: 7. This CDR3 has 15 amino acids. Germline CDR1 is SGHDT and CDR2 is YYEEEE. The CDR3, as DNA: TGTGCCAGCAGCTTAAAGGACAGGGGGTTAGCTGAAGCTTTCTTT. As protein: CASSLKDRGLAEAFF.

The chain carries TRBV6-5 and TRBJ2-7; 7 bases align to TRBD2. The CDR3 totals 14 residues. After removal of 6 bases from V and 0 bases from J, the junction contained 5 bases not matched to a gene. Germline CDR1 MNHEY, CDR2 SVGAGI. CDR3 coding DNA: TGTGCCAGCAGGAGCGGGGTAGACTCCTACGAGCAGTACTTC. It yields the protein CASRSGVDSYEQYF.

This clone was observed a few times. The CDR3 DNA is TGTGCCAGCAGTTACTCGACCCCAGGGACCCAGTACTTC. This gives the protein CASSYSTPGTQYF. V usage is TRBV6-6 and J usage is TRBJ2-5; D ambiguous. The CDR3 covers 13 residues. Germline CDR1 is MNHNY and CDR2 is SVGAGI (reference sequence). V lost 0 bases and J lost 7, with 9 bases in between.

J is TRBJ2-1 and V is TRBV30; weak D call: TRBD2 (5 bases). The CDR3 is 13 amino acids. V was trimmed by 3 bases and J by 12 bases, leaving 18 bases between them. Germline V gene lookup returns CDR1 GTSNPN and CDR2 SVGIG (reference sequence). The CDR3 protein is CAWSLTLAVGQFF. The CDR3 DNA is TGTGCCTGGAGCCTAACCCTAGCCGTAGGGCAGTTCTTC.

This rearrangement joins TRBV28 to TRBJ1-5; no reliable D call. The CDR3 sequence is 12 residues long. V dropped 3 bases and J dropped 9 bases, with 9 bases sitting between them. CDR1 is MDHEN and CDR2 is SYDVKM in the germline V gene. DNA of the CDR3: TGTGCCAGCAGTTTCCAGTTTGGGCCCCAGCATTTT. Translation gives CASSFQFGPQHF.

This chain uses TRBV7-9 with TRBJ2-1; 12 nucleotides align to TRBD2. The ends lost 4 bases at V and 1 base at J; junction bases unmatched: 5. The CDR3 is 17 residues long. Germline-derived CDR1 and CDR2 are SEHNR and FQNEAQ (reference sequence). CDR3 residues: CASSSSLAGGSYNEQFF. CDR3 DNA: TGTGCCAGCAGCTCCAGCCTAGCGGGAGGGTCCTACAATGAGCAGTTCTTC.

Here the CDR3 DNA reads TGTGCCAGCAGCTTGGAGCAGGGGAGCCCCTACGAGCAGTACTTC. The encoded protein is CASSLEQGSPYEQYF. The chain has TRBV5-6 and TRBJ2-7; D is perhaps TRBD1 (6 bases). V lost 0 bases to trimming and J lost 2 bases, with 12 bases between them. CDR1 and CDR2 (germline): SGHDT, YYEEEE. The CDR3 spans 15 residues.

For the CDR3, the DNA is TGTGCCAGCAGCTTAGCCGGCCAGGGGTGGACCGGGGAGCTGTTTTTT. It codes for CASSLAGQGWTGELFF. This chain connects TRBV11-3 to TRBJ2-2, with a weak D call TRBD1 (6 bases). In germline, CDR1 is SGHNT, CDR2 YENEEA. With 1 base removed from V and 5 bases from J, the gap between germline ends came to 14 bases. CDR3 size: 16 residues.

V and J are TRBV30 and TRBJ1-1; 7 nucleotides align to TRBD1. The CDR3 is 15 amino acids. From germline, CDR1 is GTSNPN and CDR2 SVGIG (reference sequence). V lost 3 bases to trimming and J lost 1 base; unmatched junction nucleotides: 8. In nucleotides, the CDR3 is TGTGCCTGGAGGGCCGCCGACAGGGCGAACACTGAAGCTTTCTTT. This sequence encodes CAWRAADRANTEAFF.

The J gene is TRBJ2-2, the V gene TRBV18; TRBD2 aligns across 7 bases. With 6 bases clipped from V and 0 bases from J, the junction kept 4 bases outside the gene matches. The CDR3 sequence is 15 residues long. Germline CDR1 KGHSH, CDR2 LQKENI. CDR3 DNA: TGTGCCAGCTCCAAGGCGGGGGCGAACACCGGGGAGCTGTTTTTT. Its translation: CASSKAGANTGELFF. Looking up the rest from reference TRBV18 and TRBJ2-2 gives the full variable domain: NAGVMQNPRHLVRRRGQEARLRCSPMKGHSHVYWYRQLPEEGLKFMVYLQKENIIDESGMPKERFSAEFPKEGPSILRIQQVVRGDSAAYFCASSKAGANTGELFFGEGSRLTVL.

The V and J genes are TRBV27 and TRBJ2-7; D might be TRBD1 (6 bases). Germline V gene sequence: CDR1 MNHEY, CDR2 SMNVEV (reference sequence). This CDR3 contains 15 residues. With 5 bases removed from V and 0 bases from J, the gap between germline ends came to 14 bases. CDR3 loop: CASSPVDRSSYEQYF. The CDR3 bases are TGTGCCAGCAGTCCTGTTGACAGGAGCTCCTACGAGCAGTACTTC.

CDR3 protein: CSVRDSQGDRSSVRTQYF. The CDR3 nucleotides are TGCAGCGTCCGGGACAGCCAAGGTGACCGGTCGTCGGTGAGGACCCAGTACTTC. The J gene is TRBJ2-5, the V gene TRBV29-1; TRBD1 matches at 7 bases. CDR1 is SQVTM, CDR2 ANQGSEA, per germline. J was trimmed by 7 bases and V by 6 bases; bases with no gene match: 26. The CDR3 extends over 18 amino acids.

The chain is built from TRBV11-1 and TRBJ1-1, with D possibly being TRBD1 (6 bases). Trimming pared 5 bases from V and 6 bases from J, leaving 13 bases between. Germline V gene data show CDR1 as SGHAT and CDR2 as FQDESV (reference sequence). The CDR3 contains 13 residues. CDR3 in DNA: TGTGCCAGCAGCACCTCACAGGGAGCTGAAGCTTTCTTT. Protein product: CASSTSQGAEAFF. The full variable domain, in which reference TRBV11-1 and TRBJ1-1 provide the parts outside the CDR3, is EAEVAQSPRYKITEKSQAVAFWCDPISGHATLYWYRQILGQGPELLVQFQDESVVDDSQLPKDRFSAERLKGVDSTLKIQPAELGDSAMYLCASSTSQGAEAFFGQGTRLTVV.

The J gene is TRBJ2-7, the V gene TRBV19; maybe TRBD2 (5 bases). The germline V gene encodes CDR1 LNHDA and CDR2 SQIVND (reference sequence). The V end was cut by 5 bases, the J end by 5 bases, with 13 bases between. The CDR3 is 13 amino acids. The CDR3 spells CASSLRGNDEQYF. Here the CDR3 DNA reads TGTGCCAGTAGTCTCCGAGGGAACGACGAGCAGTACTTC.

The chain combines TRBV7-2 with TRBJ2-1, with D possibly being TRBD1 (5 bases). This CDR3 is 14 amino acids long. V dropped 1 base and J dropped 4 bases, with 8 bases sitting between them. CDR1 and CDR2 (germline): SGHTA, FQGNSA. CDR3 sequence reads: CASSLGSGYNEQFF. CDR3 DNA: TGTGCCAGCAGCTTAGGATCAGGGTACAATGAGCAGTTCTTC. Full variable domain (remainder filled in from reference TRBV7-2 and TRBJ2-1): GAGVSQSPSNKVTEKGKDVELRCDPISGHTALYWYRQSLGQGLEFLIYFQGNSAPDKSGLPSDRFSAERTGGSVSTLTIQRTQQEDSAVYLCASSLGSGYNEQFFGPGTRLTVL.

A single count supports this clone. The chain joins TRBV7-9 to TRBJ2-2; D is undetermined. CDR3 length equals 12 residues. The V gene lost 5 bases and the J gene lost 5 bases, with 6 bases spanning the gap. Germline CDR1 reads SEHNR; CDR2 reads FQNEAQ (reference sequence). CDR3 loop: CASSPQTGELFF. The CDR3 nucleotides are TGTGCCAGCAGCCCCCAGACCGGGGAGCTGTTTTTT.

The chain employs TRBV4-3 and TRBJ2-5; D remains unclear. The germline V gene encodes CDR1 LGHNA and CDR2 YSLEER. The CDR3 totals 16 residues. Trimming removed 1 base at V and 6 bases at J, with 18 bases between. The DNA of the CDR3 is TGCGCCAGCAGCCAAGGGAAGGGCCTCCTACGGAAGACCCAGTACTTC. Translating gives CASSQGKGLLRKTQYF.

The CDR3 reads CASRGQVNNEQFF. The CDR3 nucleotides read TGTGCCAGCAGGGGACAGGTAAACAATGAGCAGTTCTTC. The gene calls are TRBV25-1 and TRBJ2-1, with TRBD1 matching 8 bases. CDR3 length: 13 amino acids. After removal of 6 bases from V and 5 bases from J, the junction contained 3 bases not matched to a gene. Per germline, CDR1 MGHDK and CDR2 SYGVNS.

The chain combines TRBV18 with TRBJ1-2; D may be TRBD1 (6 bases). Deletions cut 4 bases from V and 8 bases from J, with 17 bases between. The CDR3 length is 14 residues. Germline CDR1 is KGHSH and CDR2 is LQKENI. The CDR3 DNA sequence: TGTGCCAGCTCACAGGGGAACAGGGCTCGCGGCTACACCTTC. Its translation: CASSQGNRARGYTF.

The chain recombines TRBV19 with TRBJ2-7, with 13 bases lining up with TRBD2. The germline V gene encodes CDR1 LNHDA and CDR2 SQIVND (reference sequence). The CDR3 is made up of 16 amino acids. Losses at the gene ends were 1 base for V and 3 bases for J; bases not matched to a gene: 3. The CDR3 DNA reads as TGTGCCAGTAGTATAGGACTAGCGGGAGGAATCTACGAGCAGTACTTC. It codes for CASSIGLAGGIYEQYF.

The chain has TRBV11-2 and TRBJ1-1; TRBD1 is a possible D gene (6 bases). Germline values: CDR1 SGHAT, CDR2 FQNNGV. With 4 bases removed from V and 4 bases from J, the gap between germline ends came to 10 bases. The CDR3 contains 13 residues. The DNA for the CDR3 is TGTGCCAGCAGCTCTACAGGGAGCACTGAAGCTTTCTTT. As protein: CASSSTGSTEAFF.